This T cell receptor beta chain was identified in a study of T cells in women clearing cervical HPV infection. Study-level results: It is unknown whether associations predate infection; no effector/memory or HPV-specific sorting.

Germline values: CDR1 SNHLY, CDR2 FYNNEI. V shed 6 bases, J shed 5 bases, and the junction held 8 bases outside the gene matches. This CDR3 is 16 amino acids long. On this clone: Its antigen is not identified. The sequence runs out 3 residues before the end of the CDR3; the remainder is reconstructed from the germline J gene.

Data came from immunoSEQ multiplex PCR; TCRdb stores just in-frame clones and leaves some out. Recorded for this sample: tens of thousands of clones. The receptor was derived from a woman between 18 and 75 years old with a cervical HPV16 infection that either progressed to CIN3+ or cleared (not recorded which). The chain uses TRBV2 and TRBJ2-1; 12 bases map to TRBD1. The specimen was blood buffy coat. CDR3 residues: CASSPRDRGRDNEQFF. The DNA read from the CDR3 is TGTGCCAGCAGCCCCCGGGACAGGGGGCGAGACAATGAG.